Below, 6 T cell receptor beta chains from the same sample are listed, as sequenced in a study of blood T cells in healthy people across ages. Using a J-beta primer mix together with a sample-barcoded 5' primer, a second PCR was run for about 6 to 12 cycles. MiXCR, applied by TCRdb to the 5' RACE reads, yields one record per CDR3 protein. The data show around 1,900,000 distinct CDR3 sequences, with about 39% seen just once and roughly 24% held by the top ten. Sequencing input: blood. Receptors were obtained from a human donor in good health.

The chain recombines TRBV4-3 with TRBJ2-3; D tentatively reads TRBD1 or TRBD2 (5 bases each). The CDR3 spans 15 residues. The V gene's germline CDR1 is LGHNA and CDR2 YSLEER. V lost 1 base to trimming and J lost 1 base, with 9 bases between them. CDR3 coding DNA: TGCGCCAGCAGCCAAGCCGGGGACGGCACAGATACGCAGTATTTT. It translates to CASSQAGDGTDTQYF.

This chain joins TRBV7-2 and TRBJ2-1; D gene ambiguous. Germline V gene data show CDR1 as SGHTA and CDR2 as FQGNSA. V gave up 1 base and J gave up 5 bases, with 9 bases separating them. The CDR3 has 14 residues. CDR3 nucleotides: TGTGCCAGCAGCTTAGTAGGTTGGAACAATGAGCAGTTCTTC. Its protein is CASSLVGWNNEQFF.

This clonotype was detected a few times. The rearrangement uses TRBV7-2 and TRBJ2-1, with 15 bases matching TRBD2. Germline CDR1 SGHTA, CDR2 FQGNSA. This CDR3 has 16 residues. V dropped 2 bases and J dropped 10; count of bases not matched to a gene: 6. The CDR3 bases are TGTGCCAGCAGCTTAATGGGACTAGCGGGGGGCGGAGAGCAGTTCTTC. Translation gives CASSLMGLAGGGEQFF.

This clonotype was seen only a few times. The V call is TRBV9, the J call TRBJ1-2; D gene uncertain. The CDR3 contains 15 residues. The ends were cut back, 0 bases at V and 2 bases at J, with 11 bases in the middle. From germline, CDR1 is SGDLS and CDR2 YYNGEE. CDR3 coding DNA: TGTGCCAGCAGCGTAGGAAGGCAGGAAAACTATGGCTACACCTTC. Its translation: CASSVGRQENYGYTF.

The chain joins TRBV5-1 to TRBJ1-1; the D gene is possibly TRBD1 (5 bases). Trimming pared 4 bases from V and 4 bases from J, leaving 20 bases between. The CDR3 has 16 amino acids. The germline V gene has CDR1 SGHRS and CDR2 YFSETQ. The CDR3 coding sequence is TGCGCCAGCAGCCTGGTAGGCGGCAGGGTGGCCACTGAAGCTTTCTTT. Protein sequence: CASSLVGGRVATEAFF.

This clonotype occurred a few times. The rearrangement joins TRBV20-1 to TRBJ2-5; 7 positions agree with TRBD1. V shed 5 bases and J 4 bases; nucleotides not matched to a gene: 10. Germline CDR1 is DFQATT and CDR2 is SNEGSKA (reference sequence). CDR3 length equals 14 residues. In DNA, the CDR3 is TGCAGTGCTTCAGGGACAGAAACGTTAGAGACCCAGTACTTC. The encoded protein is CSASGTETLETQYF.